What follows is one T cell receptor beta chain and its context. The data were produced by immunoSEQ multiplex PCR, yet TCRdb's version contains in-frame clones alone and is incomplete. This sample has over 110,000 clones, with 80% to 90% found just once. The sample originates from a study of blood T cell repertoires in COVID-19. The sample was PBMCs or T cells enriched from blood (not recorded which). The receptor was isolated from a man in his sixties who had recovered from COVID-19.

The DNA for the CDR3 is TGTGCCAGCAGCCAAGACAGGACAGGGGACTTCTACGAGCAGTACTTC. Residues: CASSQDRTGDFYEQYF. This chain connects TRBV3-1 (or the pseudogene TRBV3-2) to TRBJ2-7; 9 bases map to TRBD1. This CDR3 region has 16 residues. V dropped 0 bases and J dropped 3; count of bases not matched to a gene: 6. CDR1 is LGHDT and CDR2 is YNNKEL in the germline V gene (reference sequence).